A selection of T cell receptor beta chains follows, all from one sample in a study of molecular identifiers for immune sequencing clone quantification. TCRdb itself ran the PCR reads through MiXCR, one entry per CDR3 protein. Of more than 450,000 distinct CDR3 sequences listed, about 22% are singletons. Source material: naive CD8+ T cells from blood, with Jurkat cell RNA spiked in. The receptors shown here come from a human donor in good health. Some libraries in this study had Jurkat cell RNA spiked in. Both conserved end residues are part of each CDR3. D genes are given only for firm matches.

D gene | V gene | CDR3 protein
NA | TRBV5-6 | CASSLDGRSNQPQHF
NA | TRBV11-2 | CASSRTDRTYEQYF
NA | TRBV6-2/TRBV6-3 | CASSQQWAANTEAFF
NA | TRBV19 | CASSIDRTAQETQYF
TRBD1 | TRBV27 | CASRFGQGSGANVLTF
NA | TRBV5-1 | CASRGSTDHSLATNEKLFF
NA | TRBV5-6 | CASSLSAGSFAKNIQYF
TRBD1 | TRBV11-2 | CASSPTGFSFEQYF
TRBD1 | TRBV2 | CASRYSTGTDSYGYTF
NA | TRBV12-3/TRBV12-4 | CASSFRAHRVWEQFF
NA | TRBV7-9 | CASSVGMKETQYF
NA | TRBV12-3/TRBV12-4 | CASSMGQFVSGANVLTF
NA | TRBV19 | CASSIYKGHTEAFF
NA | TRBV20-1 | CSADNAETYEQYF
NA | TRBV24-1 | CATSDLKSLYREQYF
TRBD2 | TRBV6-2/TRBV6-3 | CASSYVTSGRASSIQYF
NA | TRBV29-1 | CSVLRPDTQYF
NA | TRBV18 | CASSQAGGNEKLFF
TRBD1 | TRBV30 | CAWRSRQGSSYNSPLHF
NA | TRBV19 | CASSIQITYEQYF
TRBD1 | TRBV7-9 | CASSGPPGQITYEQYF
NA | TRBV6-2/TRBV6-3 | CASSYHSGPNEQFF
TRBD1 | TRBV20-1 | CSAVGQGASYEQYF
TRBD2 | TRBV15 | CATSIGGRRTSGGYEQYF
TRBD1 | TRBV2 | CASSEGDRMYQETQYF
TRBD1 | TRBV7-2 | CASSDRGGTEAFF
NA | TRBV27 | CASSYPRTQGWETGELFF
NA | TRBV4-3 | CASSQEFYGNTEAFF
TRBD2 | TRBV7-9 | CASSFSPGLDPWGTQYF
NA | TRBV10-1 | CASSEFLASEQFF
NA | TRBV6-1 | CASSEPTTAEKFF
NA | TRBV27 | CASGYSFSGANVLTF
TRBD1 | TRBV7-3 | CASSTTGRGGYEQYF
NA | TRBV6-5 | CASSYLGRGGHGYTF
NA | TRBV12-3/TRBV12-4 | CATTPRSGTGPSNEAFF
NA | TRBV30 | CAWSEDGEMWNTEAFF
NA | TRBV4-1 | CASSQPDRYHEQYF
TRBD2 | TRBV24-1 | CATSALAEYNEQFF
NA | TRBV9 | CASSVVNLSGETQYF
NA | TRBV12-3/TRBV12-4 | CASSSLTGRDTEAFF
NA | TRBV7-9 | CASSSPTPEETQYF
TRBD2 | TRBV3-1 | CASSEGTSGNYEQYF
NA | TRBV7-6 | CASSFEGGTEAFF
NA | TRBV6-5 | CASSYSGSGELFF
NA | TRBV9 | CASSVDGRWTGTQYF